The clone carrying this T cell receptor (beta chain) was counted only a few times. The antigen is unknown. These data come from a study of T cells after posttransplantation cyclophosphamide. Study results and caveats: Donor-recipient repertoire similarity was low at 1-2 months, rising over year one. Blood and skin or GI T cell repertoires showed limited TRB overlap. Recipient CMV seropositivity and CMV reactivation strongly tracked TRB clonality.

This table comes from immunoSEQ multiplex PCR, and its TCRdb copy is limited to in-frame clones, with some not included. The top ten hold 3.6% of the sample, which has 12,000 or so clones, just over 90% seen once. Treatment was busulfan-fludarabine conditioning, a marrow graft, and cyclophosphamide on days +3 and +4. The germline V gene encodes CDR1 ENHRY and CDR2 SYGVKD. Trimming cost V 6 bases and J 2 bases, with 13 bases left between them. The CDR3 is 14 amino acids. The sequenced sample was PBMCs, obtained after allogeneic stem cell transplant with posttransplant cyclophosphamide. The receptor was derived from a female patient in her 30s who received an allogeneic stem cell transplant from an unrelated donor, was CMV-positive, and had no GVHD. Some T cells may have originated in the graft donor. This chain uses TRBV10-3 with TRBJ1-1; unclear D gene. The CDR3 DNA reads TGTGCCATCAGCCCACACGGGATCAACACTGAAGCTTTCTTT. It is translated as CAISPHGINTEAFF.